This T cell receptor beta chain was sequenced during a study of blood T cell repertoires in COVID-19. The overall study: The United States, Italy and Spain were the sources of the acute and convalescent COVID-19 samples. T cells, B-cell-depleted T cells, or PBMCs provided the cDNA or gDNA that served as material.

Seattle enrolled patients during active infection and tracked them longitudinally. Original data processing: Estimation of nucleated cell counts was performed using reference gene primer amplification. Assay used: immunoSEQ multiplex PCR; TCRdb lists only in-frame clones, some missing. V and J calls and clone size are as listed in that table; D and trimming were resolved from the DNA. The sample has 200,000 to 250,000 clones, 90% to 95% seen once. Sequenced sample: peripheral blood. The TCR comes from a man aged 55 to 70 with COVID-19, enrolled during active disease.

The CDR3 spells CASSYYSYEQYF. The CDR3 nucleotides read TGTGCCAGCAGTTATTACTCCTACGAGCAGTACTTC. The chain uses TRBV6-2 or TRBV6-3 and TRBJ2-7; D not certain. Trimming left V 3 bases short and J 0 bases short, with 3 bases between. This CDR3 region has 12 residues. Germline CDR1 is MNHEY and CDR2 is SVGEGT.